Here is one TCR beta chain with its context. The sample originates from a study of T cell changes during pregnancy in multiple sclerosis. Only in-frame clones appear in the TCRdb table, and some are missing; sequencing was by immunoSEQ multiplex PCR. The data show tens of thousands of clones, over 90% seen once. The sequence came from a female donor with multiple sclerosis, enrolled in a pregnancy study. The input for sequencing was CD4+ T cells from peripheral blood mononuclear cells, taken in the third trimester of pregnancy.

The CDR3 nucleotides are TGTGCCAGCAGCACCGGGGACAACTCCTACGAGCAGTACTTC. Its protein product is CASSTGDNSYEQYF. This chain connects TRBV11-2 to TRBJ2-7; D is possibly TRBD1 (6 bases). From germline, CDR1 is SGHAT and CDR2 FQNNGV. CDR3 length equals 14 residues. Trimming took off 5 bases at V and 0 bases at J, with 11 bases between the two ends.